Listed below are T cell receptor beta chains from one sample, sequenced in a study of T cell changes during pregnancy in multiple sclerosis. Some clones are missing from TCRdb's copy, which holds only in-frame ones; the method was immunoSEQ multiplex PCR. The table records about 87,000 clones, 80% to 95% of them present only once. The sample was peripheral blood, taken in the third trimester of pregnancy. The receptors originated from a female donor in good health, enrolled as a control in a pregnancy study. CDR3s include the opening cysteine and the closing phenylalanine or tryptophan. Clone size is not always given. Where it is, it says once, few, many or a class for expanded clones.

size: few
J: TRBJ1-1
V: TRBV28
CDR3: CASSPGGTGRLAFF

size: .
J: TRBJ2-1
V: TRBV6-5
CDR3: CASSSGTSGFEQFF

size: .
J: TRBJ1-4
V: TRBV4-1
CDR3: CASSPGTKDEKLFF

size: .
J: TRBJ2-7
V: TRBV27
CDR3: CASSLLGDRAGEQYF

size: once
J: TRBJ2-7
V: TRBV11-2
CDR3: CASSPQGVNYEQYF

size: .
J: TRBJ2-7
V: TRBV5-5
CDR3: CASSSTGGGQYF

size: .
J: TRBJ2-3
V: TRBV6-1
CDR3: CSAGGGFGLDTQYF

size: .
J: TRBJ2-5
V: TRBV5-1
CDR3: CASSLERLAETQYF

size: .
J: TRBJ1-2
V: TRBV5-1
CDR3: CASSLAGTGSGYTF

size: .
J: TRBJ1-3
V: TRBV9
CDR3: CASSDTVSSGNTIYF

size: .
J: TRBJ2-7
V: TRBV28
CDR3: CASGAGGAYEQYF

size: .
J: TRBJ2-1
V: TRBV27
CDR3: CASSLMGLAGVNEQFF

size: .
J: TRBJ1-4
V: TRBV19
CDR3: CASRPGTGMGNEKLFF

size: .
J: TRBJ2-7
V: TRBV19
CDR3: CASSNTFDSYEQYF

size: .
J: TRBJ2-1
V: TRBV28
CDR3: CASSPPDRPNEQFF

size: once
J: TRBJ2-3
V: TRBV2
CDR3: CASSPGTSSDTQYF

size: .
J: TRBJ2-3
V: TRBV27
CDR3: CASMLMGRFGTDTQYF

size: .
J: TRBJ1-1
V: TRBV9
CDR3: CASSVSGQNTEAFF

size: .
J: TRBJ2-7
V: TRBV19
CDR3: CASSIGPTYEQYF

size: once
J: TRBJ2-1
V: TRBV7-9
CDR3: CASSLGLAGGPSEQFF

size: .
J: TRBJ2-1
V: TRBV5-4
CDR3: CASSLQTGGINEQFF

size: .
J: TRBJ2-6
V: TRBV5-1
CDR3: CASSLDSWPGANVLTF

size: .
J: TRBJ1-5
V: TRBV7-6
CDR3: CASSLGQGLNQPQHF

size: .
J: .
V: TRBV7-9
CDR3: CASSLGHPTISEQYF

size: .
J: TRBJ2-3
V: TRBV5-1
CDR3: CASSLGRPSTDTQYF

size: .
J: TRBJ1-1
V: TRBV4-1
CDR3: CASSHEEEKGTANTEAFF

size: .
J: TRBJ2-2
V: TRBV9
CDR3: CASSVGTGASTGELFF

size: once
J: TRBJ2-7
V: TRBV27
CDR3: CASSLSPGTGRSYEQYF

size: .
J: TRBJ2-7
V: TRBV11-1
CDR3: CASSLAGESYEQYF

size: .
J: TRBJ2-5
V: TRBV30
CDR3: CAWSWGRANGETQYF

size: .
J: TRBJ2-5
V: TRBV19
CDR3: CASSISGIETQYF

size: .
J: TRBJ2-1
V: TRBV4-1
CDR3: CASSPSGLYNEQFF

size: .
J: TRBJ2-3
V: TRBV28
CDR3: CASSLSGESAPQYF

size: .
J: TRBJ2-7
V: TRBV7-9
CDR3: CASSSTSYEQYF

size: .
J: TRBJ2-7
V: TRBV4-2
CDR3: CASSQDRAYEQYF

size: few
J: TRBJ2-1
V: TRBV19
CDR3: CASSIIQGDYNEQFF

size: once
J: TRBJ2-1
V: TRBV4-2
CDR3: CASRERADYNEQFF

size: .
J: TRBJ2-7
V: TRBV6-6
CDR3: CASRGLAAAGEQYF

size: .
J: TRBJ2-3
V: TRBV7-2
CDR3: CASSSSRAGVGDTQYF

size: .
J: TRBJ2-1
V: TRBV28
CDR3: CASKEHNEQFF

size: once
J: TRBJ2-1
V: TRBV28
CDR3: CASRTGLAGYNEQFF

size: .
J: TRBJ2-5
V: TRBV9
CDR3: CASSVEGHGKETQYF

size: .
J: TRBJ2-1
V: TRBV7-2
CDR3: CASSLSTRTSEQFF

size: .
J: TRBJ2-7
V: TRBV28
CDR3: CASSMPGTAYEQYF

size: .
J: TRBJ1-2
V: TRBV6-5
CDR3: CASSTFDSGYTF

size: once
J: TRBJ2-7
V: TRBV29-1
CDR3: CSVGRGAEQYF

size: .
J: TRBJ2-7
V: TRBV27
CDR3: CASSRPESGKEQYF

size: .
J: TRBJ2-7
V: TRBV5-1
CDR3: CASSLAGGAPASYEQYF

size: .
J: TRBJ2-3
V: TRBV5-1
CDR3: CASSLDGQGTDTQYF

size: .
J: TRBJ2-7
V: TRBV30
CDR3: CAWSPGLAGSYEQYF

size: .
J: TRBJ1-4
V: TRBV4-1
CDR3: CASSQGGQGMGKLFF

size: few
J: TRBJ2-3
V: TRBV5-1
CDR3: CASSLEPHTDTQYF

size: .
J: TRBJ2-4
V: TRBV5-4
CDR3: CASSREGDRGDIQYF

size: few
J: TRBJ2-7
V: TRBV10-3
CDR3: CAISEPMTSGNYEQYF

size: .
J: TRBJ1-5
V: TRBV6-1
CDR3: CASDRSTGGNQPQHF